The 30 T cell receptor beta chains below were found in one sample sequenced in a study of cytomegalovirus exposure and HLA in healthy donors. PCR primers comprised 60 Vbeta and 13 Jbeta primers. The method was immunoSEQ multiplex PCR; TCRdb's version includes in-frame clones alone and lacks a portion of them. The table shows 95,000 to 100,000 clones, with 76% occurring only once. Sample: PBMCs. All receptors come from a man in his forties in good health and CMV-seronegative.

This clone was observed a few times. The CDR3 DNA sequence: TGTGCCAGCAGTCCCACAGGGGGCCGGGGCTACACCTTC. It is translated as CASSPTGGRGYTF. The gene calls are TRBV6-6 and TRBJ1-2; TRBD1 matches 9 bases. The CDR3 totals 13 residues. Germline CDR1 is MNHNY and CDR2 is SVGAGI (reference sequence). The trim removed 5 bases at V and 8 bases at J, leaving 6 bases unmatched.

The chain is built from TRBV2 and TRBJ2-7, with a possible D match to TRBD2 (7 bases). V shed 6 bases and J shed 2 bases, with 17 bases lying between them. The CDR3 contains 15 residues. The V gene's germline CDR1 is SNHLY and CDR2 FYNNEI. CDR3 loop: CASSRGGAPTYEQYF. Here the CDR3 DNA reads TGTGCCAGCAGCCGAGGGGGGGCCCCAACCTACGAGCAGTACTTC.

V and J are TRBV15 and TRBJ2-2, with D tentatively TRBD1 (6 bases). In germline, CDR1 is LNHNV, CDR2 YYDKDF (reference sequence). The CDR3 spans 16 residues. Trimming shortened V by 1 base and J by 1 base, and 10 bases separated the two germline ends. The CDR3 sequence is CATSRGMDRNTGELFF. In DNA, the CDR3 is TGTGCCACCAGCAGAGGGATGGACAGGAACACCGGGGAGCTGTTTTTT. Based on the CDR3 plus reference TRBV15 and TRBJ2-2, the full variable domain is DAMVIQNPRYQVTQFGKPVTLSCSQTLNHNVMYWYQQKSSQAPKLLFHYYDKDFNNEADTPDNFQSRRPNTSFCFLDIRSPGLGDTAMYLCATSRGMDRNTGELFFGEGSRLTVL.

The chain joins TRBV28 to TRBJ2-7; TRBD1 matches at 9 bases. With V trimmed by 5 bases and J by 3 bases, 8 bases remained unmatched. Germline CDR1 and CDR2: MDHEN and SYDVKM. The CDR3 runs to 15 residues. As DNA, the CDR3 is TGTGCCAGCAGTCCCGCCGTGGGACAGGGCTACGAGCAGTACTTC. Its protein product is CASSPAVGQGYEQYF.

V and J are TRBV13 and TRBJ2-7, with a possible D match to TRBD1 (6 bases). Looked up from germline, CDR1 is PRHDT and CDR2 is FYEKMQ (reference sequence). This CDR3 comprises 13 residues. V dropped 6 bases and J dropped 3 bases, with 12 bases sitting between them. Here the CDR3 DNA reads TGTGCCAGCAGGGAAACAGGGCGCTACGAGCAGTACTTC. Protein: CASRETGRYEQYF. The full variable domain, completed using reference TRBV13 and TRBJ2-7, is AAGVIQSPRHLIKEKRETATLKCYPIPRHDTVYWYQQGPGQDPQFLISFYEKMQSDKGSIPDRFSAQQFSDYHSELNMSSLELGDSALYFCASRETGRYEQYFGPGTRLTVT.

This rearrangement joins TRBV7-2 to TRBJ1-4; 8 bases are shared with TRBD1. The V segment lost 5 bases and the J segment 7 bases; nucleotides outside the gene matches: 15. The CDR3 spans 17 residues. The germline V gene has CDR1 SGHTA and CDR2 FQGNSA. The CDR3 nucleotides are TGTGCCAGCAGCCTCGGGGGTACAGGGGGAGGAGGTGAAAAACTGTTTTTT. Translated: CASSLGGTGGGGEKLFF.

As to this clone: At one of its ends the junction is not consistent with the germline gene, which may arise from a read error. This chain connects TRBV7-9 to TRBJ2-3; TRBD1 matches at 8 bases. The V gene's germline CDR1 is SEHNR and CDR2 FQNEAQ (reference sequence). The CDR3 spans 14 residues. The CDR3 bases are TGTTCCAGCAGCCATAGACAGGGGACAGATACGCAGTATTTT. This translates into CSSSHRQGTDTQYF. Complete variable domain (other parts from reference TRBV7-9 and TRBJ2-3): DTGVSQNPRHKITKRGQNVTFRCDPISEHNRLYWYRQTLGQGPEFLTYFQNEAQLEKSRLLSDRFSAERPKGSFSTLEIQRTEQGDSAMYLCSSSHRQGTDTQYFGPGTRLTVL.

This chain links TRBV7-2 with TRBJ1-4; weak D call: TRBD1 (6 bases). The CDR3 consists of 17 residues. The V end was cut by 5 bases, the J end by 10 bases, with 26 bases between. The germline V gene encodes CDR1 SGHTA and CDR2 FQGNSA. The CDR3 bases are TGTGCCAGCAGCCCAAAGGGGGAGGGCGGCGAGTCTCGAAAACTGTTTTTT. Translated: CASSPKGEGGESRKLFF.

V gene TRBV27 combines with J gene TRBJ1-5; D not certain. The CDR3 sequence is 13 residues long. The germline gives CDR1 MNHEY, CDR2 SMNVEV (reference sequence). With 3 bases removed from V and 4 bases from J, the gap between germline ends came to 7 bases. CDR3 region: CASSFGRNQPQHF. CDR3 bases: TGTGCCAGCAGTTTTGGGAGAAATCAGCCCCAGCATTTT.

The sample holds one count of this clone. This chain joins TRBV5-4 and TRBJ1-2; 8 bases agree with TRBD1. Germline lookup yields CDR1 SGHNT and CDR2 YYREEE (reference sequence). The CDR3 consists of 14 residues. V trimming: 4 bases; J trimming: 4 bases; junction bases outside the gene matches: 6. The CDR3 nucleotides are TGTGCCAGCAGCGGCGGACAGGGCGGCTATGGCTACACCTTC. Residues: CASSGGQGGYGYTF. Filled out from reference TRBV5-4 and TRBJ1-2, the complete variable domain reads ETGVTQSPTHLIKTRGQQVTLRCSSQSGHNTVSWYQQALGQGPQFIFQYYREEENGRGNFPPRFSGLQFPNYSSELNVNALELDDSALYLCASSGGQGGYGYTFGSGTRLTVV.

This clone occurred a few times. V usage is TRBV7-9 and J usage is TRBJ1-1; 10 bases align to TRBD1. V shed 5 bases and J 6 bases; nucleotides not matched to a gene: 12. The CDR3 extends over 16 amino acids. From germline, CDR1 is SEHNR and CDR2 FQNEAQ (reference sequence). Here the CDR3 DNA reads TGTGCCAGCAGCCACCGGGACAGGGGAGGTTTGCCTGAAGCTTTCTTT. It translates to CASSHRDRGGLPEAFF.

The chain couples TRBV2 to TRBJ1-5, with TRBD1 matching over 9 bases. This CDR3 is 15 amino acids long. V lost 2 bases and J lost 5; bases outside the gene matches: 4. CDR1 and CDR2 (germline): SNHLY, FYNNEI. The CDR3 nucleotides are TGTGCCAGCAGTGAAAGGGACAGGGACGATCAGCCCCAGCATTTT. Translation gives CASSERDRDDQPQHF.

The genes are TRBV11-2 and TRBJ2-7; 7 bases agree with TRBD1. The length of the CDR3 is 14 residues. Per the germline V gene, CDR1 is SGHAT and CDR2 is FQNNGV. V gave up 5 bases and J gave up 2 bases; unmatched junction bases: 6. DNA for the CDR3: TGTGCCAGCAGCGAACGGGACAGAACCTACGAGCAGTACTTC. Translating gives CASSERDRTYEQYF.

This clone was seen a handful of times. The V and J genes are TRBV4-2 and TRBJ1-1; possible D gene TRBD1, 5 bases. The CDR3 totals 15 residues. V was clipped by 4 bases and J by 1 base, with 13 bases between them. Looked up from germline, CDR1 is LGHNA and CDR2 is YNFKEQ. The CDR3 bases are TGTGCCAGCAGCCGAATTGGGGGGGGGAACACTGAAGCTTTCTTT. Amino acids: CASSRIGGGNTEAFF.

The chain is built from TRBV19 and TRBJ2-1, with TRBD2 matching 9 bases. Trimming at V came to 6 bases and at J to 8 bases, leaving 8 bases not matched to a gene. This CDR3 spans 14 amino acids. Germline CDR1 LNHDA, CDR2 SQIVND (reference sequence). The CDR3 DNA reads TGTGCCAGTAGGGGCAGGGGACTAGCCGATGAGCAGTTCTTC. Protein sequence: CASRGRGLADEQFF.

The chain couples TRBV5-6 to TRBJ2-1, with D possibly being TRBD2 (5 bases). CDR1 is SGHDT, CDR2 YYEEEE, per germline. This CDR3 is built from 15 residues. V was cut by 5 bases and J by 5 bases, with 17 bases left in between. The CDR3 is CASSGLNSANNEQFF. The CDR3 nucleotides read TGTGCCAGCAGTGGTTTGAATAGCGCGAACAATGAGCAGTTCTTC.

The gene calls are TRBV18 and TRBJ2-7, with unresolved D. Germline V gene lookup returns CDR1 KGHSH and CDR2 LQKENI. V was trimmed by 3 bases and J by 2 bases, leaving 11 bases between them. There are 14 residues in the CDR3. The CDR3 region is CASSPVRSTYEQYF. The CDR3 bases are TGTGCCAGCTCACCGGTGAGATCGACCTACGAGCAGTACTTC.

The V call is TRBV7-9, the J call TRBJ2-5, with a tentative D call TRBD2 (5 bases). Germline V gives CDR1 SEHNR, CDR2 FQNEAQ (reference sequence). V was clipped by 0 bases and J by 5 bases, with 10 bases between them. This CDR3 spans 14 amino acids. CDR3 sequence: CASSLALTGETQYF. For the CDR3, the DNA is TGTGCCAGCAGCTTAGCGCTCACGGGGGAGACCCAGTACTTC.

A few counts support this clone. This chain uses TRBV5-1 with TRBJ1-4; tentative D call: TRBD1 (5 bases). Trimming took 6 bases from V and 7 from J, leaving 13 bases between them. The CDR3 runs to 13 residues. The germline gives CDR1 SGHRS, CDR2 YFSETQ. The CDR3 loop reads CASKSQGGEKLFF. CDR3 coding DNA: TGCGCCAGCAAGAGTCAGGGTGGTGAAAAACTGTTTTTT.

This clone has a handful of counts. The junction departs from the called germline gene at one end, perhaps through a read error. The chain recombines TRBV10-1 with TRBJ2-3; the match to TRBD2 covers 11 bases. The CDR3 is made up of 16 amino acids. The germline V gene encodes CDR1 WNHNN and CDR2 SYGVQD (reference sequence). In DNA, the CDR3 is TGCGCCAGAAGTGAGTTAGTAGCGGGGGGGCCAGATACGCAGTATTTT. Translation: CARSELVAGGPDTQYF.

On this clone: At the DNA level, this CDR3 is encoded by other sequences in the same sample as well. The chain has TRBV5-1 and TRBJ2-7; D is uncertain. Trimming stripped 3 bases from V and 2 bases from J, with 6 bases between. The V gene's germline CDR1 is SGHRS and CDR2 YFSETQ. The CDR3 is 12 residues long. CDR3 loop: CASSSTTYEQYF. The CDR3 DNA reads as TGCGCCAGCAGCTCCACAACCTACGAGCAGTACTTC.

The chain's CDR3 is CASSLALTLQETQYF. As DNA, the CDR3 is TGTGCCAGCAGCTTAGCCCTGACTTTACAAGAGACCCAGTACTTC. This sequence joins TRBV7-8 and TRBJ2-5, with D uncertain. The CDR3 is 15 amino acids. Germline CDR1 reads SGHVS; CDR2 reads FQNEAQ. V gave up 0 bases and J gave up 2 bases, with 10 bases separating them.

In its sample, this clone was seen once. The genes are TRBV4-2 and TRBJ2-1; TRBD2 is a possible D gene (6 bases). CDR3 size: 17 residues. Trimming cost V 0 bases and J 2 bases, with 14 bases left between them. Germline V gene sequence: CDR1 LGHNA, CDR2 YNFKEQ. CDR3 nucleotide sequence: TGTGCCAGCAGCCAAGAGGGGACCGGGGGACCCTACAATGAGCAGTTCTTC. This encodes CASSQEGTGGPYNEQFF.

The chain links TRBV5-4 to TRBJ2-7, with a tentative D call TRBD1 (5 bases). Trimming left V 4 bases short and J 3 bases short, with 14 bases between. CDR1 and CDR2 (germline): SGHNT, YYREEE (reference sequence). This CDR3 has 14 amino acids. This CDR3 is CASSQGATYYEQYF. CDR3 DNA sequence: TGTGCCAGCAGCCAAGGGGCCACCTACTACGAGCAGTACTTC.

The V and J genes are TRBV7-2 and TRBJ1-1, with a tentative D call TRBD1 (5 bases). The length of the CDR3 is 14 residues. Looked up from germline, CDR1 is SGHTA and CDR2 is FQGNSA. The V end was cut by 5 bases, the J end by 3 bases, with 13 bases between. CDR3 nucleotide sequence: TGTGCCAGCAGCCCCCCGGGAGGGGACACTGAAGCTTTCTTT. The encoded protein is CASSPPGGDTEAFF.

The chain combines TRBV2 with TRBJ2-7; TRBD1 agrees at 7 bases. The ends lost 4 bases at V and 4 bases at J; junction bases unmatched: 1. This CDR3 region has 12 residues. Germline values: CDR1 SNHLY, CDR2 FYNNEI. CDR3 region: CASSGTGYEQYF. DNA for the CDR3: TGTGCCAGCAGTGGGACAGGATACGAGCAGTACTTC.

The gene calls are TRBV4-2 and TRBJ2-3; possible D gene TRBD1, 5 bases. Germline V gives CDR1 LGHNA, CDR2 YNFKEQ. V shed 0 bases and J shed 4 bases, with 11 bases lying between them. The CDR3 contains 15 residues. CDR3 sequence reads: CASSQDGGAPDTQYF. CDR3 nucleotide sequence: TGTGCCAGCAGCCAAGATGGTGGGGCTCCAGATACGCAGTATTTT.

This chain links TRBV5-8 with TRBJ1-1; D gene ambiguous. Between the trimmed V and J ends, which lost 0 bases and 0 bases, there was a span of 6 bases. Germline CDR1 is SGHTS and CDR2 is YDEGEE. The CDR3 consists of 14 residues. CDR3 DNA: TGTGCCAGCAGCTTGGCACAGATGAACACTGAAGCTTTCTTT. It encodes CASSLAQMNTEAFF.

In this sample, this clone turned up a few times. This rearrangement joins TRBV7-2 to TRBJ1-3; possible D gene TRBD1, 5 bases. Germline CDR1 SGHTA, CDR2 FQGNSA. This CDR3 comprises 17 residues. Trimming cost V 5 bases and J 0 bases, with 17 bases left between them. The DNA of the CDR3 is TGTGCCAGCAGCACTTATATTCGACAGAGCTCTGGAAACACCATATATTTT. It yields the protein CASSTYIRQSSGNTIYF.

This chain uses TRBV27 with TRBJ2-1, with D possibly TRBD1 on 6 matching bases. Germline V gene data show CDR1 as MNHEY and CDR2 as SMNVEV (reference sequence). The CDR3 totals 14 residues. V was shortened by 5 bases and J by 2 bases, with 10 bases between the two germline ends. The chain's CDR3 is CASSDQGPYNEQFF. The CDR3 coding sequence is TGTGCCAGCAGTGATCAGGGGCCCTACAATGAGCAGTTCTTC.